A single sample gave rise to the 28 T cell receptor beta chains below, sequenced in a study of blood T cell repertoires in COVID-19. Produced via immunoSEQ multiplex PCR; TCRdb's table is partial and in-frame only. The sample lists roughly 32,000 clones; over 80% were seen once. The sample comprised peripheral blood. The source of these receptors is a human donor with active COVID-19. The donor label of this sample is uncertain.

The rearrangement links TRBV6-2 or TRBV6-3 to TRBJ2-3, with 10 bases matching TRBD2. Germline loops: CDR1 MNHEY, CDR2 SVGEGT. The ends lost 2 bases at V and 2 bases at J; junction bases unmatched: 13. The CDR3 consists of 19 residues. The CDR3 coding sequence is TGTGCCAGCAGTTACCCCGTAGGAGGACTAGCGGCTTTCACAGATACGCAGTATTTT. It is translated as CASSYPVGGLAAFTDTQYF.

V is TRBV19 and J is TRBJ2-2, with D perhaps TRBD1 (5 bases). Per germline, CDR1 LNHDA and CDR2 SQIVND (reference sequence). Trimming stripped 5 bases from V and 0 bases from J, with 13 bases between. This CDR3 comprises 16 residues. The CDR3 sequence is CASSRWGLSNTGELFF. In nucleotides, the CDR3 is TGTGCCAGTAGTCGATGGGGCCTCTCGAACACCGGGGAGCTGTTTTTT.

The V gene is TRBV3-1 (or the pseudogene TRBV3-2), the J gene TRBJ1-2; TRBD1 aligns across 8 bases. J lost 7 bases, V lost 1 base, and 2 bases had no gene match. The CDR3 extends over 13 amino acids. Germline CDR1 is LGHDT and CDR2 is YNNKEL (reference sequence). The CDR3 region is CASSQVGQGGYTF. For the CDR3, the DNA is TGTGCCAGCAGCCAAGTCGGACAGGGTGGCTACACCTTC.

The genes are TRBV12-5 and TRBJ2-1, with 9 bases matching TRBD1. The CDR3 is 15 residues long. The germline gives CDR1 LGHNT, CDR2 FRNRAP. V dropped 6 bases and J dropped 5; count of bases not matched to a gene: 8. For the CDR3, the DNA is TGTGCTAGTGGCTTCCGGGACAGGGTCGACAATGAGCAGTTCTTC. As protein: CASGFRDRVDNEQFF.

J is TRBJ1-3 and V is TRBV6-5; 8 bases match TRBD1. Per the germline V gene, CDR1 is MNHEY and CDR2 is SVGAGI. This CDR3 spans 14 amino acids. With 6 bases clipped from V and 4 bases from J, the junction kept 5 bases outside the gene matches. CDR3 nucleotides: TGTGCCAGCAGGACCGGGACAGGAGGAAACACCATATATTTT. This encodes CASRTGTGGNTIYF.

The chain couples TRBV3-1 (or the pseudogene TRBV3-2) to TRBJ2-5, with D perhaps TRBD1 (6 bases). V was cut by 1 base and J by 2 bases, with 17 bases left in between. This CDR3 has 17 residues. CDR1 is LGHDT, CDR2 YNNKEL, per germline (reference sequence). The CDR3 spells CASSQGLVGQAQETQYF. In DNA, the CDR3 is TGTGCCAGCAGCCAAGGGCTAGTGGGACAAGCACAAGAGACCCAGTACTTC.

The rearrangement links TRBV10-3 to TRBJ1-1; 7 positions match TRBD1. V lost 10 bases to trimming and J lost 5 bases; unmatched junction nucleotides: 7. The CDR3 has 12 residues. The germline CDR1 and CDR2 sequences are ENHRY and SYGVKD. The CDR3 loop is CATSFRGTEAFF. CDR3 DNA: TGTGCCACCTCGTTCAGGGGGACTGAAGCTTTCTTT.

The J gene is TRBJ2-2, the V gene TRBV5-1; 7 positions match TRBD2. Germline V gives CDR1 SGHRS, CDR2 YFSETQ. The CDR3 is 18 residues long. Trimming took 0 bases from V and 6 from J; bases not matched to a gene: 14. The CDR3 DNA sequence: TGCGCCAGCAGCTTGGGAAGGGCCGCGGCGGGAGAGTCCGGGGAGCTGTTTTTT. Its translation is CASSLGRAAAGESGELFF.

The rearrangement uses TRBV29-1 and TRBJ1-1, with 7 bases that match TRBD1. The CDR3 is 14 amino acids. V lost 5 bases to trimming and J lost 4 bases; unmatched junction nucleotides: 10. Germline V lookup: CDR1 SQVTM, CDR2 ANQGSEA. The CDR3 region is CSVNRDSEITEAFF. CDR3 nucleotides: TGCAGCGTTAACCGGGACAGTGAGATCACTGAAGCTTTCTTT.

The rearrangement links TRBV7-2 to TRBJ2-2, with 9 bases aligning to TRBD2. The CDR3 has 14 residues. After removal of 2 bases from V and 5 bases from J, the junction contained 0 bases not matched to a gene. Germline V gives CDR1 SGHTA, CDR2 FQGNSA. In nucleotides, the CDR3 is TGTGCCAGCAGCTTACTAGCGGGGACCGGGGAGCTGTTTTTT. Translated, it gives CASSLLAGTGELFF. Combining the CDR3 with reference TRBV7-2 and TRBJ2-2 gives the whole variable domain GAGVSQSPSNKVTEKGKDVELRCDPISGHTALYWYRQSLGQGLEFLIYFQGNSAPDKSGLPSDRFSAERTGGSVSTLTIQRTQQEDSAVYLCASSLLAGTGELFFGEGSRLTVL.

The chain carries TRBV5-6 and TRBJ1-1; no reliable D call. CDR1 is SGHDT, CDR2 YYEEEE, per germline. V lost 2 bases and J lost 3, with 14 bases in between. The CDR3 runs to 15 residues. The CDR3 loop is CASSFLTRRDTEAFF. Written as DNA, the CDR3 is TGTGCCAGCAGCTTCTTGACAAGGAGGGACACTGAAGCTTTCTTT.

This clone was recorded only once. The chain uses TRBV7-3 and TRBJ2-3; D uncertain. V lost 5 bases to trimming and J lost 6 bases, with 12 bases between them. The length of the CDR3 is 13 residues. Germline loops: CDR1 SGHTA, CDR2 FQGTGA. The CDR3 reads CASSTTTADTQYF. The CDR3 DNA is TGTGCCAGCAGCACCACTACGGCTGATACGCAGTATTTT.

This clone was observed a few times. The J gene is TRBJ2-2, the V gene TRBV4-3; 7 nucleotides line up with TRBD1. V was pared by 3 bases and J by 3 bases, with 4 bases of the junction left unmatched. Germline CDR1 is LGHNA and CDR2 is YSLEER. This CDR3 has 15 amino acids. The CDR3 is CASSQRDSYTGELFF. In DNA form, the CDR3 reads TGCGCCAGCAGCCAGAGGGACAGCTACACCGGGGAGCTGTTTTTT.

About this clone: The junction departs from germline at one end; a sequencing error may be responsible. The chain is built from TRBV7-7 and TRBJ2-2; TRBD2 is a possible D gene (6 bases). The germline V gene has CDR1 SSHAT and CDR2 FNYEAQ (reference sequence). This CDR3 spans 17 amino acids. CDR3 region: CASSFTFGGANTGELFF. The CDR3 DNA reads TGTGCTAGCAGCTTCACGTTTGGAGGGGCGAACACCGGGGAGCTGTTTTTT.

The chain links TRBV4-3 to TRBJ2-3, with D possibly matching TRBD2 (5 bases). Germline lookup yields CDR1 LGHNA and CDR2 YSLEER. Trimming removed 4 bases at V and 0 bases at J, with 11 bases between. The CDR3 length is 15 residues. The CDR3 reads CASSPDWTSTDTQYF. The CDR3 bases are TGCGCCAGCAGCCCGGACTGGACTAGCACAGATACGCAGTATTTT.

The J gene is TRBJ2-5, the V gene TRBV7-3; 8 bases are shared with TRBD2. Germline V gene sequence: CDR1 SGHTA, CDR2 FQGTGA. CDR3 length: 15 amino acids. The V gene end was trimmed by 2 bases and the J gene end by 4 bases; junction bases not matched to a gene: 6. The DNA for the CDR3 is TGTGCCAGCAGCTTACAGTCCGGGGGGGTAGAGACCCAGTACTTC. This translates into CASSLQSGGVETQYF.

On this clone: Relative to the germline gene, one junction end is altered; a read error may explain this. The CDR3 bases are TGTGCCAGCAGCCAAGTCGGGACTCCCTTGGGAGGGCCGATCACTTTT. Encoded protein: CASSQVGTPLGGPITF. The chain uses TRBV3-1 (or the pseudogene TRBV3-2) and TRBJ2-3; 7 positions agree with TRBD2. This CDR3 region has 16 residues. Germline V lookup: CDR1 LGHDT, CDR2 YNNKEL (reference sequence).

The chain recombines TRBV4-3 with TRBJ2-1; 10 bases fit TRBD2. The CDR3 is 15 amino acids. Germline-derived CDR1 and CDR2 are LGHNA and YSLEER. Unmatched junction bases numbered 4, after V lost 2 bases and J lost 6 bases. CDR3 nucleotides: TGCGCCAGCAGCCAAAAGGCTAGCGGGGGCAATGAGCAGTTCTTC. Translated: CASSQKASGGNEQFF.

This rearrangement joins TRBV4-2 to TRBJ2-2, with TRBD2 matching over 12 bases. The CDR3 sequence is 18 residues long. Germline V lookup: CDR1 LGHNA, CDR2 YNFKEQ. V was pared by 1 base and J by 0 bases, with 3 bases of the junction left unmatched. The CDR3 DNA is TGTGCCAGCAGCCAAGGACTAGCGGGGGCCACGAACACCGGGGAGCTGTTTTTT. As protein: CASSQGLAGATNTGELFF.

J is TRBJ1-3 and V is TRBV6-5; tentative D call: TRBD1 (5 bases). The germline V and J ends were trimmed by 8 bases and 7 bases, with 18 bases remaining between them. This CDR3 region has 14 residues. CDR1 MNHEY and CDR2 SVGAGI come from the germline V gene. CDR3 DNA sequence: TGTGCCAGCGTTACGACCGCCGCAGGGAACACCATATATTTT. Translation gives CASVTTAAGNTIYF.

V gene TRBV4-3 combines with J gene TRBJ2-1, with 12 positions matching TRBD2. Trimming cost V 5 bases and J 3 bases; bases outside gene matches: 8. CDR3 length: 17 residues. Germline CDR1 is LGHNA and CDR2 is YSLEER. The DNA for the CDR3 is TGCGCCAGCAGCGAACAGACTAGCGGGAGTTTCTACAATGAGCAGTTCTTC. It is translated as CASSEQTSGSFYNEQFF.

The genes are TRBV7-2 and TRBJ2-1, with 11 bases matching TRBD2. CDR3 length equals 18 residues. The trim removed 5 bases at V and 4 bases at J, leaving 13 bases unmatched. The V gene's germline CDR1 is SGHTA and CDR2 FQGNSA. The CDR3 nucleotides read TGTGCCAGCAGCCCCCGATTTAGCGGGGGGGTCCTATACAATGAGCAGTTCTTC. Protein product: CASSPRFSGGVLYNEQFF.

The rearrangement uses TRBV27 and TRBJ2-3; D remains unclear. The CDR3 is made up of 14 amino acids. Germline V gene lookup returns CDR1 MNHEY and CDR2 SMNVEV (reference sequence). Trimming pared 3 bases from V and 2 bases from J, leaving 9 bases between. The CDR3 sequence: CASSFHFTTDTQYF. In nucleotides, the CDR3 is TGTGCCAGCAGTTTTCACTTCACCACAGATACGCAGTATTTT.

This sequence joins TRBV4-2 and TRBJ1-4; D is undetermined. Germline CDR1 is LGHNA and CDR2 is YNFKEQ. The V end lost 4 bases, the J end lost 0 bases, and 6 bases lay between the germline ends. The CDR3 contains 14 residues. CDR3 nucleotide sequence: TGTGCCAGCAGCCCTCAGGCAACTAATGAAAAACTGTTTTTT. It translates to CASSPQATNEKLFF.

V usage is TRBV6-2 or TRBV6-3 and J usage is TRBJ2-5, with D possibly TRBD1 on 5 matching bases. V dropped 6 bases and J dropped 1 base, with 15 bases sitting between them. This CDR3 is built from 15 residues. Germline V CDR1 and CDR2: MNHEY, SVGEGT. The CDR3 reads CASSNSRQFQETQYF. The CDR3 DNA sequence: TGTGCCAGCAGCAACAGCCGACAGTTCCAAGAGACCCAGTACTTC.

The chain couples TRBV4-3 to TRBJ1-1, with 9 bases aligning to TRBD1. This CDR3 is built from 16 residues. V gave up 4 bases and J gave up 6 bases; unmatched junction bases: 12. Germline V gene sequence: CDR1 LGHNA, CDR2 YSLEER. The CDR3 DNA follows: TGCGCCAGCAGCCCGAACCCGACAGGGGGAGGGTCTGAAGCTTTCTTT. As protein: CASSPNPTGGGSEAFF.

The V and J genes are TRBV6-2 or TRBV6-3 and TRBJ1-5; D call uncertain. Trimming left V 1 base short and J 0 bases short, with 13 bases between. Per germline, CDR1 MNHEY and CDR2 SVGEGT. CDR3 length equals 17 residues. The CDR3 coding sequence is TGTGCCAGCAGTTACTTCGGATCAGGACTTAGCAATCAGCCCCAGCATTTT. Translated: CASSYFGSGLSNQPQHF.

V and J are TRBV10-3 and TRBJ2-3; no reliable D call. V lost 10 bases and J 1 base, leaving 12 bases between the germline ends. From germline, CDR1 is ENHRY and CDR2 SYGVKD. CDR3 size: 13 residues. DNA for the CDR3: TGTGCCACCCTATTTGTGGGCACAGATACGCAGTATTTT. This gives the protein CATLFVGTDTQYF.